This T cell receptor (beta chain) was profiled in a study of blood T cell repertoires in COVID-19. Study-wide context: COVID-19 samples collected from the United States, Italy and Spain covered acute and convalescent phases.

Adults between roughly 18 and 95 years of age took part from 24 US areas. Cohorts were based on clinical histories the participants reported. Recovery among Cohort 3 donors was established by two negative PCRs, clearance, or symptom resolution. The CDR3 is 19 residues long. V lost 2 bases and J 2 bases, leaving 25 bases between the germline ends. Germline assignment: CDR1 LNHDA and CDR2 SQIVND (reference sequence). Using immunoSEQ multiplex PCR, the repertoire was profiled, and TCRdb retains in-frame clones only, with some absent. The sample lists roughly 310,000 clones; 75% to 90% were seen once. The rearrangement links TRBV19 to TRBJ2-7; the D gene is possibly TRBD2 (7 bases). This receptor was obtained from a woman aged 40 to 50 who had recovered from COVID-19. The sample was PBMCs or T cells enriched from blood (not recorded which). CDR3 protein: CASSIYMGGQFEKPYEQYF. The DNA of the CDR3 is TGTGCCAGTAGTATATATATGGGGGGGCAGTTCGAAAAGCCCTACGAGCAGTACTTC.